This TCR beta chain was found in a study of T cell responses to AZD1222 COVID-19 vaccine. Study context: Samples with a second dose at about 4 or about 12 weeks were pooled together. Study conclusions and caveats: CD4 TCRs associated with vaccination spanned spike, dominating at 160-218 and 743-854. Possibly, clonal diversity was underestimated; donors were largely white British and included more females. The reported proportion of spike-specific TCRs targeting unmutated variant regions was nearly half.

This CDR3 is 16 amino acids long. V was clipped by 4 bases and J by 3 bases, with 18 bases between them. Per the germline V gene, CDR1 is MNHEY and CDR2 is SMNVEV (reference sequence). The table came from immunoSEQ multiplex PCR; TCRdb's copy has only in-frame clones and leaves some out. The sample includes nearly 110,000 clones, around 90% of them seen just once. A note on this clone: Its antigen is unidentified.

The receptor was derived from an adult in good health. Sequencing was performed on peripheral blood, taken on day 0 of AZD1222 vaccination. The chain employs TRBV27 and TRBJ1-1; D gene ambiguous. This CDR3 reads CASSSGISGLYTEAFF. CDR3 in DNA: TGTGCCAGCAGTTCGGGGATCTCCGGTTTATACACTGAAGCTTTCTTT.